These T cell receptor beta chains were read from a single sample in a study of CXCR3-negative and CXCR3-positive naive CD8 T cells. TCRdb derives one entry per CDR3 protein from the 5' RACE reads, leaving out DNA. This sample contains approximately 65,000 distinct CDR3 sequences. Sequencing was done on a sample of naive CXCR3+ CD8+ T cells from blood. The receptors were sampled from a human donor in good health. Some clones in this sample may be carry-over from other donors' samples. The CDR3 runs from the conserved cysteine through the conserved F or W.

j_gene: TRBJ1-1
len: 14
v_gene: TRBV27
CDR3aa: CASSLSDRYTEAFF

j_gene: TRBJ1-3
len: 14
v_gene: TRBV12-3/TRBV12-4
CDR3aa: CASSTAGGADTIYF

j_gene: TRBJ2-7
len: 15
v_gene: TRBV7-2
CDR3aa: CASSLVGGQGYEQYF

j_gene: TRBJ2-3
len: 12
v_gene: TRBV7-9
CDR3aa: CASRLIGDTQYF

j_gene: TRBJ2-1
len: 14
v_gene: TRBV28
CDR3aa: CASSLRQGDNEQFF

j_gene: TRBJ2-7
len: 13
v_gene: TRBV29-1
CDR3aa: CSATGGHSYEQYF

j_gene: TRBJ1-5
len: 16
v_gene: TRBV20-1
CDR3aa: CSARDRAAASNQPQHF

j_gene: TRBJ2-7
len: 18
v_gene: TRBV27
CDR3aa: CASSLAPGTSALPYEQYF

j_gene: TRBJ2-5
len: 13
v_gene: TRBV29-1
CDR3aa: CSVDQGIQETQYF

j_gene: TRBJ2-1
len: 17
v_gene: TRBV14
CDR3aa: CASSLTLTGARYNEQFF

j_gene: TRBJ2-7
len: 15
v_gene: TRBV29-1
CDR3aa: CSVEVKGQIYYEQYF

j_gene: TRBJ2-1
len: 14
v_gene: TRBV6-6
CDR3aa: CATRTGTGVIEQFF

j_gene: TRBJ2-5
len: 14
v_gene: TRBV28
CDR3aa: CASSLTKSGETQYF